Each of the 21 T cell receptor beta chains below was sequenced from the same sample in a study of STAT5B mutations in CD4+ large granular lymphocyte leukemia. The protocol was immunoSEQ multiplex PCR, while the TCRdb copy is restricted to in-frame clones and leaves out a portion. The repertoire holds about 20,000 clones, with roughly 87% as singletons. The specimen was CD4+ T cells from blood buffy coats. The receptors originated from a human donor in good health.

This rearrangement joins TRBV11-3 to TRBJ1-4; D may correspond to TRBD1 or TRBD2 (5 bases each). The last part of the DNA fits TRBJ2-2 better; the J call may be wrong. Germline V gives CDR1 SGHNT, CDR2 YENEEA. The CDR3 consists of 16 residues. DNA of the CDR3: TGTGCCAGCAGCTTGGGCCGGGACGGTTTGAAGAGGGAGCTGTTTTTT. Protein product: CASSLGRDGLKRELFF.

The chain links TRBV6-5 to TRBJ2-2; D gene unclear. The CDR3 has 15 amino acids. The germline V gene encodes CDR1 MNHEY and CDR2 SVGAGI. Between the trimmed V and J ends, which lost 2 bases and 2 bases, there was a span of 9 bases. The CDR3 nucleotides are TGTGCCAGCAGTTACGGAAGGACCAACACCGGGGAGCTGTTTTTT. Its translation is CASSYGRTNTGELFF.

The chain employs TRBV28 and TRBJ2-7; 8 nucleotides match TRBD2. CDR1 is MDHEN and CDR2 is SYDVKM in the germline V gene. The CDR3 covers 18 residues. V shed 2 bases and J 2 bases; nucleotides not matched to a gene: 14. DNA for the CDR3: TGTGCCAGCAGTTTAGTCCTACTTAGGACTAGCAGACCCTACGAGCAGTACTTC. This encodes CASSLVLLRTSRPYEQYF.

This CDR3 is CASSQLSSGNTIYF. For the CDR3, the DNA is TGCGCCAGCAGCCAACTGAGCTCTGGAAACACCATATATTTT. The rearrangement links TRBV4-3 to TRBJ1-3; D not resolved. V lost 2 bases and J lost 0, with 5 bases in between. CDR1 is LGHNA, CDR2 YSLEER, per germline. This CDR3 region has 14 residues.

This clone was picked up one time. The rearrangement joins TRBV18 to TRBJ2-7, with 7 bases lining up with TRBD2. V lost 5 bases, J lost 1 base, and 5 bases stayed unmatched. The CDR3 loop spans 14 amino acids. CDR1 KGHSH and CDR2 LQKENI come from the germline V gene. In DNA, the CDR3 is TGTGCCAGCTCAGTGTCGCGGGAGTCCTACGAGCAGTACTTC. Translated, it gives CASSVSRESYEQYF.

This chain joins TRBV30 and TRBJ2-3, with TRBD2 identical over 8 bases. J gave up 3 bases and V 1 base, and 6 bases lay outside the gene matches. The CDR3 is 15 residues long. In germline, CDR1 is GTSNPN, CDR2 SVGIG (reference sequence). CDR3 protein: CAWSAGTRLTDTQYF. The CDR3, as DNA: TGTGCCTGGAGTGCCGGGACTAGGTTGACAGATACGCAGTATTTT. Looking up the rest from reference TRBV30 and TRBJ2-3 gives the full variable domain: SQTIHQWPATLVQPVGSPLSLECTVEGTSNPNLYWYRQAAGRGLQLLFYSVGIGQISSEVPQNLSASRPQDRQFILSSKKLLLSDSGFYLCAWSAGTRLTDTQYFGPGTRLTVL.

V is TRBV18 and J is TRBJ1-3, with D hard to call. The germline gives CDR1 KGHSH, CDR2 LQKENI. CDR3 length equals 15 residues. The V end was cut by 7 bases, the J end by 0 bases, with 13 bases between. CDR3 sequence: CASFNLPSSGNTIYF. The CDR3 region has the DNA TGTGCCAGCTTCAACCTTCCTAGCTCTGGAAACACCATATATTTT.

V and J are TRBV5-4 and TRBJ2-4; 7 nucleotides agree with TRBD2. The germline gives CDR1 SGHNT, CDR2 YYREEE (reference sequence). CDR3 length: 16 residues. The V gene end was trimmed by 9 bases and the J gene end by 3 bases; junction bases not matched to a gene: 15. The CDR3 DNA reads TGTGCCATTGGTTTGCTGGGGCCGGGGGGCAAAAACATTCAGTACTTC. Protein: CAIGLLGPGGKNIQYF.

The genes are TRBV10-3 and TRBJ1-6; maybe TRBD1 (5 bases). V was cut by 10 bases and J by 6 bases, with 13 bases left in between. The germline V gene has CDR1 ENHRY and CDR2 SYGVKD. This CDR3 comprises 13 residues. For the CDR3, the DNA is TGTGCCACCGGGGGGGGAATTAATTCACCCCTCCACTTT. Translating gives CATGGGINSPLHF.

The chain carries TRBV27 and TRBJ2-7; D uncertain. The CDR3 extends over 13 amino acids. CDR1 MNHEY and CDR2 SMNVEV come from the germline V gene (reference sequence). The V end was cut by 3 bases, the J end by 7 bases, with 13 bases between. This CDR3 is CASSFWPAGEQYF. The CDR3 DNA sequence: TGTGCCAGCAGTTTCTGGCCAGCAGGTGAGCAGTACTTC.

There are a few counts of this clone. The V and J genes are TRBV5-1 and TRBJ1-6; 9 positions agree with TRBD1. CDR1 is SGHRS, CDR2 YFSETQ, per germline. This CDR3 is built from 16 residues. The trim removed 4 bases at V and 7 bases at J, leaving 9 bases unmatched. CDR3 sequence: CASSPLPGTGNSPLHF. For the CDR3, the DNA is TGCGCCAGCAGCCCTTTACCCGGGACAGGGAATTCACCCCTCCACTTT.

This chain links TRBV2 with TRBJ1-5; D might be TRBD1 (6 bases). This CDR3 spans 16 amino acids. CDR1 SNHLY and CDR2 FYNNEI come from the germline V gene. Between the trimmed V and J ends, which lost 4 bases and 7 bases, there was a span of 20 bases. The CDR3 protein is CASSARGLGSRQPQHF. The CDR3 DNA reads TGTGCCAGCAGTGCCAGGGGCCTGGGGTCAAGACAGCCCCAGCATTTT.

V usage is TRBV2 and J usage is TRBJ2-6; D not certain. CDR3 length: 15 residues. Germline V CDR1 and CDR2: SNHLY, FYNNEI. Trimming stripped 1 base from V and 2 bases from J, with 6 bases between. CDR3 sequence: CASSEEGTGANVLTF. The CDR3 DNA follows: TGTGCCAGCAGTGAAGAAGGTACTGGGGCCAACGTCCTGACTTTC.

V usage is TRBV28 and J usage is TRBJ2-4; D gene ambiguous. Per germline, CDR1 MDHEN and CDR2 SYDVKM. There are 12 residues in the CDR3. The ends were cut back, 2 bases at V and 8 bases at J, with 7 bases in the middle. The CDR3 nucleotides read TGTGCCAGCAGTTTAGCCCTAGACATTCAGTACTTC. Translated: CASSLALDIQYF.

V and J are TRBV5-1 and TRBJ2-2; D unresolved. Trimming removed 0 bases from V and 0 bases from J, with 9 bases in between. This CDR3 comprises 16 residues. CDR1 SGHRS and CDR2 YFSETQ come from the germline V gene. This CDR3 is CASSLEGRTNTGELFF. The DNA for the CDR3 is TGCGCCAGCAGCTTGGAAGGTAGAACGAACACCGGGGAGCTGTTTTTT.

The gene calls are TRBV2 and TRBJ1-1; D call uncertain. The CDR3 extends over 14 amino acids. Looked up from germline, CDR1 is SNHLY and CDR2 is FYNNEI. With 2 bases removed from V and 1 base from J, the gap between germline ends came to 8 bases. The CDR3 DNA is TGTGCCAGCAGTGAACTCACCGGGAACACTGAAGCTTTCTTT. Translating gives CASSELTGNTEAFF.

The V gene is TRBV10-1, the J gene TRBJ2-1; D is possibly TRBD1 (6 bases). Looked up from germline, CDR1 is WNHNN and CDR2 is SYGVQD (reference sequence). CDR3 length equals 15 residues. V shed 5 bases and J shed 3 bases, with 14 bases lying between them. The chain's CDR3 is CASSPLGANYNEQFF. CDR3 in DNA: TGCGCCAGCAGTCCTTTGGGGGCGAACTACAATGAGCAGTTCTTC.

The rearrangement uses TRBV7-9 and TRBJ2-3, with 11 nucleotides matching TRBD2. Germline trimming cut 5 bases from V and 0 bases from J; bases unmatched to any gene: 4. The CDR3 loop spans 16 amino acids. Germline assignment: CDR1 SEHNR and CDR2 FQNEAQ (reference sequence). As DNA, the CDR3 is TGTGCCAGCAGCCTCGGGACTAGCGGTAGCACAGATACGCAGTATTTT. Translation: CASSLGTSGSTDTQYF.

The rearrangement joins TRBV21-1 to TRBJ2-4; the D call TRBD2 from the table was never checked on the DNA. TRBV21-1 corresponds to a pseudogene. The CDR3 spans 15 residues. In DNA, the CDR3 is TGTGCCAGCAGCCTCATCGGGAGAGCCAAAAACATTCAGTACTTC. Translating it yields CASSLIGRAKNIQYF.

The chain links TRBV7-2 to TRBJ2-7; 7 bases are shared with TRBD1. Germline V gene data show CDR1 as SGHTA and CDR2 as FQGNSA. CDR3 length equals 14 residues. V trimming: 2 bases; J trimming: 7 bases; junction bases outside the gene matches: 8. The CDR3 DNA sequence: TGTGCCAGCAGCTTAAGACAGGGAAGTCGGGAGCAGTACTTC. It yields the protein CASSLRQGSREQYF.

V is TRBV6-5 and J is TRBJ1-3; D not certain. The germline V and J ends were trimmed by 4 bases and 4 bases, with 8 bases remaining between them. Germline CDR1 MNHEY, CDR2 SVGAGI. The CDR3 runs to 13 residues. The CDR3 DNA reads as TGTGCCAGCAGTTCAGGTCGGGGAAACACCATATATTTT. Residues: CASSSGRGNTIYF.